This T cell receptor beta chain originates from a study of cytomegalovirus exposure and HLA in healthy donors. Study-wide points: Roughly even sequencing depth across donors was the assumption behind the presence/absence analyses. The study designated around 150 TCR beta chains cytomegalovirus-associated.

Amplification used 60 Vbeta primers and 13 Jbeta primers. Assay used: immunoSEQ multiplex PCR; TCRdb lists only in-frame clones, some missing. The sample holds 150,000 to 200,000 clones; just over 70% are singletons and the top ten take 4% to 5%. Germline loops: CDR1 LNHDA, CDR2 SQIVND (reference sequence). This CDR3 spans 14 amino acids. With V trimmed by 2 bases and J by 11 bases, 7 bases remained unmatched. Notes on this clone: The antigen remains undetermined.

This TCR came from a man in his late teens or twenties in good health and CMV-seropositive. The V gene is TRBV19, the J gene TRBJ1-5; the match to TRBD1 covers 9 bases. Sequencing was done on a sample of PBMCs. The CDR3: CASSITGGGRTQHF. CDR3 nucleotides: TGTGCCAGTAGTATAACAGGGGGCGGCAGGACCCAGCATTTT.